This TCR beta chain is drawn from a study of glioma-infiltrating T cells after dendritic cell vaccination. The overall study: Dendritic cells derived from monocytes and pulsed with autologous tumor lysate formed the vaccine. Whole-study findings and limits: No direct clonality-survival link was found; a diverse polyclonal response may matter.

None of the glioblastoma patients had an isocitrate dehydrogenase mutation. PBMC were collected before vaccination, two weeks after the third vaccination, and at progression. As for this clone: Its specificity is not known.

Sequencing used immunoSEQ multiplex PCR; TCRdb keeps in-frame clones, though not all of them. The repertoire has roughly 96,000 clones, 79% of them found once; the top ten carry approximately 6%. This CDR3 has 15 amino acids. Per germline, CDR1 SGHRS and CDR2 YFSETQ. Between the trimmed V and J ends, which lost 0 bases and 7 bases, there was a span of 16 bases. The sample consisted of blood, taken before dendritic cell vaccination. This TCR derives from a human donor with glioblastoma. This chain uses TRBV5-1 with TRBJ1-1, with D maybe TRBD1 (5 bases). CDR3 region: CASSLDAVGASEAFF. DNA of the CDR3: TGCGCCAGCAGCTTGGACGCAGTTGGGGCAAGTGAAGCTTTCTTT.